This T cell receptor (beta chain) appears in the sequencing data of a study of neurological immune-mediated disorders. The CDR3 totals 12 residues. V dropped 0 bases and J dropped 7 bases, with 6 bases sitting between them. Germline CDR1 and CDR2: DFQATT and SNEGSKA (reference sequence). TCRdb analysed the 5' RACE reads with MiXCR anew, one entry per CDR3 protein. The table lists 65,000 to 75,000 distinct CDR3 sequences, roughly 5% of them singletons. This chain connects TRBV20-1 to TRBJ1-4, with unresolved D. The TCR originated in a human donor with multiple sclerosis. The donor label of this sample is uncertain. The specimen sequenced was PBMCs. The CDR3 DNA reads as TGCAGTGCTAGAGATCGCAGTGAAAAACTGTTTTTT. Residues: CSARDRSEKLFF.